The 32 T cell receptor beta chains presented below share a single source sample, sequenced in a study of regulatory T cells. The primer mix had 52 TRBV and 13 TRBJ primers. Measured with immunoSEQ multiplex PCR; TCRdb has only the in-frame clones, and not every one. The sample carries about 9,500 clones, about 87% recorded once. The sample taken for sequencing was CD8+ T cells sorted from blood. The receptors stem from a person aged 18-29 years with CD3G deficiency.

This chain links TRBV28 with TRBJ2-2; 8 positions match TRBD2. With V trimmed by 8 bases and J by 0 bases, 8 bases remained unmatched. Per germline, CDR1 MDHEN and CDR2 SYDVKM. This CDR3 has 16 amino acids. CDR3 loop: CASSPEAGANTGELFF. The DNA of the CDR3 is TGTGCCAGCTCACCAGAAGCGGGGGCGAACACCGGGGAGCTGTTTTTT.

The chain couples TRBV19 to TRBJ2-2; possible D gene TRBD2, 5 bases. This CDR3 has 15 residues. V lost 1 base and J 5 bases, leaving 11 bases between the germline ends. Germline lookup yields CDR1 LNHDA and CDR2 SQIVND (reference sequence). The chain's CDR3 is CASSIGHRGTGELFF. Written as DNA, the CDR3 is TGTGCCAGTAGTATAGGGCACCGCGGGACCGGGGAGCTGTTTTTT.

The rearrangement uses TRBV6-1 and TRBJ2-7, with no clear D. Germline assignment: CDR1 MNHNS and CDR2 SASEGT. The ends were cut back, 2 bases at V and 1 base at J, with 12 bases in the middle. The length of the CDR3 is 15 residues. CDR3 amino acids: CASSERVLGSYEQYF. The CDR3 DNA follows: TGTGCCAGCAGTGAACGGGTTTTAGGGTCCTACGAGCAGTACTTC.

The chain links TRBV6-1 to TRBJ2-5; D perhaps matches TRBD2 (5 bases). CDR1 is MNHNS, CDR2 SASEGT, per germline. The V and J ends lost 9 bases and 14 bases respectively, with 16 bases between them. This CDR3 region has 10 residues. Here the CDR3 DNA reads TGTGCCAGTGGACTCCCCATGAGCTACTTC. It codes for CASGLPMSYF.

The rearrangement joins TRBV11-2 to TRBJ2-7; weak D call: TRBD1 (6 bases). Per germline, CDR1 SGHAT and CDR2 FQNNGV. V was shortened by 5 bases and J by 0 bases, with 14 bases between the two germline ends. This CDR3 comprises 15 residues. The CDR3 loop reads CASSKDSHVSYEQYF. The CDR3 DNA is TGTGCCAGCAGCAAGGACAGTCACGTCTCCTACGAGCAGTACTTC.

This clone appeared a single time. The chain joins TRBV7-9 to TRBJ2-1, with 13 bases lining up with TRBD2. V gave up 5 bases and J gave up 7 bases; unmatched junction bases: 8. Germline CDR1 SEHNR, CDR2 FQNEAQ (reference sequence). This CDR3 region has 16 residues. CDR3 protein: CASSPPTSGGRNEQFF. The CDR3 DNA sequence: TGTGCCAGCAGCCCTCCGACTAGCGGGGGGAGGAATGAGCAGTTCTTC.

This chain uses TRBV7-8 with TRBJ2-7, with unresolved D. CDR3 length equals 14 residues. Germline CDR1 reads SGHVS; CDR2 reads FQNEAQ. V lost 1 base and J lost 2, with 9 bases in between. For the CDR3, the DNA is TGTGCCAGCAGCTTAGGGTGGTCCCCCTACGAGCAGTACTTC. Translating it yields CASSLGWSPYEQYF.

The J gene is TRBJ1-2, the V gene TRBV19; perhaps TRBD1 as D (6 bases). The germline V gene has CDR1 LNHDA and CDR2 SQIVND (reference sequence). The CDR3 sequence is 13 residues long. V was cut by 5 bases and J by 7 bases, with 14 bases left in between. CDR3 protein: CASSPWGAGGYTF. CDR3 sequence (DNA): TGTGCCAGTAGTCCGTGGGGGGCCGGTGGCTACACCTTC.

The chain has TRBV28 and TRBJ2-3, with TRBD2 as a possible D gene (7 bases). CDR1 and CDR2 from the germline V gene are MDHEN and SYDVKM. V lost 4 bases, J lost 1 base, and 12 bases lay in between. The CDR3 consists of 15 residues. This CDR3 is CASSWGLAGTDTQYF. In DNA form, the CDR3 reads TGTGCCAGCAGTTGGGGGCTAGCGGGCACAGATACGCAGTATTTT. Based on the CDR3 plus reference TRBV28 and TRBJ2-3, the full variable domain is DVKVTQSSRYLVKRTGEKVFLECVQDMDHENMFWYRQDPGLGLRLIYFSYDVKMKEKGDIPEGYSVSREKKERFSLILESASTNQTSMYLCASSWGLAGTDTQYFGPGTRLTVL.

A word on this clone: This clone may be a read error of a much larger clone one base away. The chain carries TRBV6-4 and TRBJ1-1, with D possibly TRBD1 on 5 matching bases. This CDR3 comprises 12 residues. Trimming took 4 bases from V and 5 from J, leaving 8 bases between them. Per the germline V gene, CDR1 is MRHNA and CDR2 is SNTAGT. This CDR3 is CASSVGETEAFF. CDR3 DNA sequence: TGTGCCAGCAGTGTGGGGGAAACTGAAGCTTTCTTT.

This sequence joins TRBV5-1 and TRBJ1-2, with unresolved D. The germline V gene has CDR1 SGHRS and CDR2 YFSETQ. This CDR3 has 13 amino acids. V lost 4 bases and J lost 4, with 11 bases in between. The CDR3 is CASSPAGVYGYTF. DNA for the CDR3: TGCGCCAGCAGCCCGGCCGGGGTCTATGGCTACACCTTC.

This chain uses TRBV28 with TRBJ2-7; tentatively, D is TRBD1 or TRBD2 (5 bases each). Germline assignment: CDR1 MDHEN and CDR2 SYDVKM. Trimming stripped 5 bases from V and 5 bases from J, with 16 bases between. The CDR3 consists of 14 residues. The CDR3 spells CASSLGDAAHEQYF. CDR3 coding DNA: TGTGCCAGCAGTCTTGGGGACGCGGCTCACGAGCAGTACTTC.

The genes are TRBV30 and TRBJ1-1; unclear D gene. The CDR3 extends over 13 amino acids. Germline V gives CDR1 GTSNPN, CDR2 SVGIG (reference sequence). Trimming left V 2 bases short and J 0 bases short, with 7 bases between. For the CDR3, the DNA is TGTGCCTGGAGTAGGAAAGTGAACACTGAAGCTTTCTTT. Translated: CAWSRKVNTEAFF. Full variable domain (rest looked up from reference TRBV30 and TRBJ1-1): SQTIHQWPATLVQPVGSPLSLECTVEGTSNPNLYWYRQAAGRGLQLLFYSVGIGQISSEVPQNLSASRPQDRQFILSSKKLLLSDSGFYLCAWSRKVNTEAFFGQGTRLTVV.

The chain combines TRBV7-9 with TRBJ2-7; unclear D gene. There are 12 residues in the CDR3. The germline V and J ends were trimmed by 6 bases and 4 bases, with 10 bases remaining between them. The germline V gene has CDR1 SEHNR and CDR2 FQNEAQ (reference sequence). The CDR3 region has the DNA TGTGCCAGCAGTTTTGGACCTTACGAGCAGTACTTC. Protein sequence: CASSFGPYEQYF.

This chain uses TRBV27 with TRBJ1-5; D possibly corresponds to TRBD1 (5 bases). The germline CDR1 and CDR2 sequences are MNHEY and SMNVEV (reference sequence). The V and J ends lost 2 bases and 0 bases respectively, with 20 bases between them. The CDR3 length is 19 residues. The CDR3 sequence: CASSLKGVSGSNSNQPQHF. The CDR3 bases are TGTGCCAGCAGTTTAAAAGGGGTTTCAGGGAGTAATAGCAATCAGCCCCAGCATTTT.

This chain connects TRBV6-1 to TRBJ2-1; 9 bases match TRBD2. There are 14 residues in the CDR3. Germline V gives CDR1 MNHNS, CDR2 SASEGT. The DNA for the CDR3 is TGTGCTGGCGGGCGGGGGGGCTCCTACAATGAGCAGTTCTTC. Its translation: CAGGRGGSYNEQFF.

The V gene is TRBV7-9, the J gene TRBJ2-1; 8 nucleotides agree with TRBD1. This CDR3 comprises 12 residues. Per germline, CDR1 SEHNR and CDR2 FQNEAQ (reference sequence). V lost 4 bases to trimming and J lost 10 bases; unmatched junction nucleotides: 3. Here the CDR3 reads CASSSRTGEQFF. CDR3 DNA sequence: TGTGCCAGCAGCTCACGGACAGGGGAGCAGTTCTTC.

This chain links TRBV7-8 with TRBJ2-7; no clear D. The germline V gene has CDR1 SGHVS and CDR2 FQNEAQ. There are 13 residues in the CDR3. Trimming removed 1 base from V and 0 bases from J, with 4 bases in between. The CDR3 sequence is CASSLDTSYEQYF. CDR3 coding DNA: TGTGCCAGCAGCTTAGACACCTCCTACGAGCAGTACTTC.

V is TRBV7-8 and J is TRBJ2-3; the D gene is possibly TRBD1 (5 bases). From germline, CDR1 is SGHVS and CDR2 FQNEAQ. The V and J ends lost 3 bases and 6 bases respectively, with 13 bases between them. This CDR3 contains 14 residues. The CDR3 DNA reads TGTGCCAGCAGCTTTACAGGTCCAGGGGATACGCAGTATTTT. It yields the protein CASSFTGPGDTQYF.

The V and J genes are TRBV28 and TRBJ2-1; TRBD1 might be the D (6 bases). The germline V gene has CDR1 MDHEN and CDR2 SYDVKM. V was shortened by 5 bases and J by 3 bases, with 17 bases between the two germline ends. The CDR3 sequence is 16 residues long. The CDR3 loop is CASSPLGQGLYNEQFF. The CDR3 DNA reads TGTGCCAGCAGTCCTCTCGGGCAGGGGCTCTACAATGAGCAGTTCTTC. The variable domain in full, completed from reference TRBV28 and TRBJ2-1, reads DVKVTQSSRYLVKRTGEKVFLECVQDMDHENMFWYRQDPGLGLRLIYFSYDVKMKEKGDIPEGYSVSREKKERFSLILESASTNQTSMYLCASSPLGQGLYNEQFFGPGTRLTVL.

The chain is built from TRBV10-2 and TRBJ2-2; unclear D gene. CDR1 WSHSY and CDR2 SAAADI come from the germline V gene. Trimming stripped 0 bases from V and 6 bases from J, with 5 bases between. CDR3 length: 13 amino acids. In DNA, the CDR3 is TGCGCCAGCAGTGAGTCGTGGCCCGGGGAGCTGTTTTTT. Its translation: CASSESWPGELFF.

In DNA, the CDR3 is TGTGCCAGCAGTGAACGGCTAGCGGGAGGGGGGAACGAGCAGTACTTC. It specifies CASSERLAGGGNEQYF. The chain carries TRBV6-1 and TRBJ2-7, with TRBD2 matching 12 bases. Unmatched junction bases numbered 7, after V lost 2 bases and J lost 5 bases. The CDR3 extends over 16 amino acids. Germline loops: CDR1 MNHNS, CDR2 SASEGT.

The gene calls are TRBV28 and TRBJ2-3; 8 bases fit TRBD1. The CDR3 is 15 residues long. The ends lost 6 bases at V and 2 bases at J; junction bases unmatched: 7. Germline-derived CDR1 and CDR2 are MDHEN and SYDVKM. This chain's CDR3 is CASSSRDRLTDTQYF. The CDR3 DNA reads TGTGCCAGCAGCTCTAGGGACAGGCTCACAGATACGCAGTATTTT.

This sequence joins TRBV9 and TRBJ2-1, with 7 bases lining up with TRBD1. Germline trimming cut 3 bases from V and 5 bases from J; bases unmatched to any gene: 5. This CDR3 has 14 amino acids. Germline assignment: CDR1 SGDLS and CDR2 YYNGEE. The CDR3 sequence is CASSGRDSHNEQFF. CDR3 bases: TGTGCCAGCAGCGGAAGGGACAGTCACAATGAGCAGTTCTTC. Based on the CDR3 plus reference TRBV9 and TRBJ2-1, the full variable domain is DSGVTQTPKHLITATGQRVTLRCSPRSGDLSVYWYQQSLDQGLQFLIQYYNGEERAKGNILERFSAQQFPDLHSELNLSSLELGDSALYFCASSGRDSHNEQFFGPGTRLTVL.

The chain combines TRBV6-1 with TRBJ1-4, with TRBD1 as a possible D gene (6 bases). From germline, CDR1 is MNHNS and CDR2 SASEGT. This CDR3 is 15 amino acids long. V dropped 3 bases and J dropped 5 bases, with 13 bases sitting between them. The CDR3 spells CASSDLTGRNEKLFF. DNA of the CDR3: TGTGCCAGCAGTGACCTCACAGGGAGGAATGAAAAACTGTTTTTT.

The J gene is TRBJ2-2, the V gene TRBV27, with TRBD2 as a possible D gene (6 bases). Trimming took 6 bases from V and 7 from J, leaving 12 bases between them. This CDR3 has 13 amino acids. CDR1 and CDR2 from the germline V gene are MNHEY and SMNVEV (reference sequence). CDR3 DNA: TGTGCCAGCAGAAGACTAGAAGGCGGGGAGCTGTTTTTT. This translates into CASRRLEGGELFF.

The V call is TRBV6-6, the J call TRBJ2-7, with 9 bases lining up with TRBD1. The germline V gene encodes CDR1 MNHNY and CDR2 SVGAGI (reference sequence). Losses at the gene ends were 6 bases for V and 1 base for J; bases not matched to a gene: 7. CDR3 length: 15 residues. The CDR3 coding sequence is TGTGCCAGCAGCTCCCCGGACAGGGGTTCCTACGAGCAGTACTTC. Protein: CASSSPDRGSYEQYF.

This clone was observed once. The gene calls are TRBV4-1 and TRBJ1-1; a possible D gene is TRBD1 (6 bases). This CDR3 spans 17 amino acids. Germline-derived CDR1 and CDR2 are MGHRA and YSYEKL. V lost 1 base and J lost 6, with 21 bases in between. In DNA form, the CDR3 reads TGCGCCAGCAGCCAAGGGAGTAACGTTCGCGGGGGGCCTGAAGCTTTCTTT. Encoded protein: CASSQGSNVRGGPEAFF.

This chain's CDR3 is CASSEEEGAREQYF. CDR3 DNA: TGTGCCAGCAGTGAAGAGGAGGGGGCGAGGGAGCAGTACTTC. The chain carries TRBV6-1 and TRBJ2-7, with a possible D match to TRBD1 (7 bases). The CDR3 covers 14 residues. Looked up from germline, CDR1 is MNHNS and CDR2 is SASEGT. V lost 1 base and J lost 7, with 14 bases in between.

This chain connects TRBV28 to TRBJ2-7; possibly TRBD1 or TRBD2 for D (5 bases each). CDR1 is MDHEN and CDR2 is SYDVKM in the germline V gene. V was clipped by 8 bases and J by 2 bases, with 16 bases between them. The CDR3 is made up of 14 amino acids. The CDR3 sequence: CASRQRGSTYEQYF. The CDR3 nucleotides are TGTGCCAGCCGACAGCGAGGGAGCACCTACGAGCAGTACTTC.

J is TRBJ2-1 and V is TRBV27; either TRBD1 or TRBD2 may supply D (7 bases each). Trimming shortened V by 6 bases and J by 6 bases, and 15 bases separated the two germline ends. There are 14 residues in the CDR3. Germline CDR1 reads MNHEY; CDR2 reads SMNVEV (reference sequence). The CDR3, as DNA: TGTGCCAGCAGCCAGGGGGGGGGCCTCAATGAGCAGTTCTTC. Its protein product is CASSQGGGLNEQFF.

This clone was counted between two and nine times. The V call is TRBV28, the J call TRBJ2-7; 9 bases agree with TRBD2. CDR3 length equals 16 residues. Germline V gives CDR1 MDHEN, CDR2 SYDVKM. V lost 6 bases and J lost 1; bases outside the gene matches: 10. The CDR3 loop reads CASRASSAGGSYEQYF. For the CDR3, the DNA is TGTGCCAGCAGAGCGTCATCAGCGGGAGGTTCCTACGAGCAGTACTTC.